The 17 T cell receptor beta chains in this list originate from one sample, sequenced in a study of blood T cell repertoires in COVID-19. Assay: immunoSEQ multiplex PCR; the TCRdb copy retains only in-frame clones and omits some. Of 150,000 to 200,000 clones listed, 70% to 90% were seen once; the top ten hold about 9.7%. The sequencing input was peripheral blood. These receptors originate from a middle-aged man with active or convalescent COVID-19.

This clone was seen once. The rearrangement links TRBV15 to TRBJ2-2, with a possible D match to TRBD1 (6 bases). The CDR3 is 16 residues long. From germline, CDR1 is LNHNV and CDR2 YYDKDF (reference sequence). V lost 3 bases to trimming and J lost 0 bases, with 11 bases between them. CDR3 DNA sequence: TGTGCCACCAGCAGCGCCGGGACAACGAACACCGGGGAGCTGTTTTTT. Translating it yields CATSSAGTTNTGELFF. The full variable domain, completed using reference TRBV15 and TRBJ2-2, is DAMVIQNPRYQVTQFGKPVTLSCSQTLNHNVMYWYQQKSSQAPKLLFHYYDKDFNNEADTPDNFQSRRPNTSFCFLDIRSPGLGDTAMYLCATSSAGTTNTGELFFGEGSRLTVL.

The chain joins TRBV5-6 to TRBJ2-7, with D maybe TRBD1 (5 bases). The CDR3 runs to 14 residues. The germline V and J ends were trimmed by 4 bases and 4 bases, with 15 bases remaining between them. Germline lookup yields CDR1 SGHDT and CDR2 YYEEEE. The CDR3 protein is CASSPRQPPYEQYF. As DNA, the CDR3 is TGTGCCAGCAGCCCCCGACAGCCCCCTTACGAGCAGTACTTC. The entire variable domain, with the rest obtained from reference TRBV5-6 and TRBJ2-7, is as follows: DAGVTQSPTHLIKTRGQQVTLRCSPKSGHDTVSWYQQALGQGPQFIFQYYEEEERQRGNFPDRFSGHQFPNYSSELNVNALLLGDSALYLCASSPRQPPYEQYFGPGTRLTVT.

CDR3 sequence reads: CASSTAQEPYSNQPQHF. In DNA form, the CDR3 reads TGTGCCAGCAGCACCGCACAGGAACCTTATAGCAATCAGCCCCAGCATTTT. V usage is TRBV9 and J usage is TRBJ1-5; maybe TRBD1 (5 bases). V was clipped by 4 bases and J by 0 bases, with 17 bases between them. The CDR3 totals 17 residues. Germline CDR1 SGDLS, CDR2 YYNGEE.

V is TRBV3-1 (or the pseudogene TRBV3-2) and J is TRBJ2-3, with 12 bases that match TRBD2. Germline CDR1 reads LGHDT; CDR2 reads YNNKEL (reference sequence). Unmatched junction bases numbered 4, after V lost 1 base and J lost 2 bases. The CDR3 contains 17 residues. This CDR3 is CASSQGLAGVTTDTQYF. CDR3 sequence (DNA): TGTGCCAGCAGCCAAGGACTAGCGGGAGTTACCACAGATACGCAGTATTTT.

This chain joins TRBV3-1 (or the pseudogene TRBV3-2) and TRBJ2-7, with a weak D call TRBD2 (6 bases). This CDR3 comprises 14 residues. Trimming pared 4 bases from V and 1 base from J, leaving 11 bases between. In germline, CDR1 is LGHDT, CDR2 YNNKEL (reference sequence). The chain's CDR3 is CASSRTGGSYEQYF. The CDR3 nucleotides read TGTGCCAGCAGCCGAACTGGGGGGTCCTACGAGCAGTACTTC.

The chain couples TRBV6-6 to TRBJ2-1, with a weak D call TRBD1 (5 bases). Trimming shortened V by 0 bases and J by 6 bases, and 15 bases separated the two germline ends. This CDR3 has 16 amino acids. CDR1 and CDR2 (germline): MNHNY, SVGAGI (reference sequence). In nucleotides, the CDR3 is TGTGCCAGCAGTTACTCGGTGGGGTCAGGGATCAATGAGCAGTTCTTC. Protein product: CASSYSVGSGINEQFF.

CDR3 residues: CASSPGVAETQYF. CDR3 nucleotide sequence: TGTGCCAGCAGCCCGGGGGTGGCGGAGACCCAGTACTTC. The genes are TRBV3-1 (or the pseudogene TRBV3-2) and TRBJ2-5; D perhaps matches TRBD2 (6 bases). CDR3 length equals 13 residues. From germline, CDR1 is LGHDT and CDR2 YNNKEL (reference sequence). Trimming left V 4 bases short and J 5 bases short, with 11 bases between.

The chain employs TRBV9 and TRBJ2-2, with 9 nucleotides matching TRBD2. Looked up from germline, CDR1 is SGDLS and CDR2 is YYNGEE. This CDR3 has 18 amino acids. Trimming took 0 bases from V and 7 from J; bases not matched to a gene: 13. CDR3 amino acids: CASSVGPAGGPGVGELFF. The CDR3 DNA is TGTGCCAGCAGCGTAGGCCCAGCGGGGGGCCCGGGTGTCGGGGAGCTGTTTTTT. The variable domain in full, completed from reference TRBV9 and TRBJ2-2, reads DSGVTQTPKHLITATGQRVTLRCSPRSGDLSVYWYQQSLDQGLQFLIQYYNGEERAKGNILERFSAQQFPDLHSELNLSSLELGDSALYFCASSVGPAGGPGVGELFFGEGSRLTVL.

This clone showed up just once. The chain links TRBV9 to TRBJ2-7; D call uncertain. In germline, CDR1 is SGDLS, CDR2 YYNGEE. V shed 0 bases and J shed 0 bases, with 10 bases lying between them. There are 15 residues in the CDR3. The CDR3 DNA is TGTGCCAGCAGCGTAGGCAGTTCTAGCTCCTACGAGCAGTACTTC. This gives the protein CASSVGSSSSYEQYF. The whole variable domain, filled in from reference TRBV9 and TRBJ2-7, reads DSGVTQTPKHLITATGQRVTLRCSPRSGDLSVYWYQQSLDQGLQFLIQYYNGEERAKGNILERFSAQQFPDLHSELNLSSLELGDSALYFCASSVGSSSSYEQYFGPGTRLTVT.

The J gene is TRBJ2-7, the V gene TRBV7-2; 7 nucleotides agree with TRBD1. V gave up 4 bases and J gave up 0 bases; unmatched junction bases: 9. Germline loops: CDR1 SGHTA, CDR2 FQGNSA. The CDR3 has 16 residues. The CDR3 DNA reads TGTGCCAGCAGCTCTCCTGGGGACAGAAACTCCTACGAGCAGTACTTC. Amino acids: CASSSPGDRNSYEQYF.

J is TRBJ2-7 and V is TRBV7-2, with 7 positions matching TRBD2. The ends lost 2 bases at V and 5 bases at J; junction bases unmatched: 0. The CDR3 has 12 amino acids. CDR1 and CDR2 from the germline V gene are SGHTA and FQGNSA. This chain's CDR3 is CASSLTSDEQYF. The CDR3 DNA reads TGTGCCAGCAGCTTAACTAGCGACGAGCAGTACTTC.

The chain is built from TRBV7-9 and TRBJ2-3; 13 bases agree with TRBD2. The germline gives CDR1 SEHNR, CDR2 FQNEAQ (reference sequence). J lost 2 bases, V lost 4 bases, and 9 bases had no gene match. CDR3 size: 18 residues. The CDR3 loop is CASSSTPGLAGLTDTQYF. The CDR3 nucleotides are TGTGCCAGCAGCTCTACGCCGGGACTAGCGGGGCTCACAGATACGCAGTATTTT.

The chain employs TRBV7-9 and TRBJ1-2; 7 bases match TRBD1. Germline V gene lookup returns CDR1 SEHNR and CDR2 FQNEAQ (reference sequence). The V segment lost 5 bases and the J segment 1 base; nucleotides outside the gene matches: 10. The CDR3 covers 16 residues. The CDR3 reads CASSQGQIANNYGYTF. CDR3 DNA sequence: TGTGCCAGCAGCCAGGGACAGATAGCTAATAACTATGGCTACACCTTC.

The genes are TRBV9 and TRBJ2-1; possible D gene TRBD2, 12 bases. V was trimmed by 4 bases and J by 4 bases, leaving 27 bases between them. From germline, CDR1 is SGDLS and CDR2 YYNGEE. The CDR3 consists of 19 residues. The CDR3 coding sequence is TGTGCCAGCAGCCCCCGGGACAGGGGGACTAGCGGGCGTTACAATGAGCAGTTCTTC. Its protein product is CASSPRDRGTSGRYNEQFF.

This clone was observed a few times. CDR3 DNA sequence: TGTGCCAGCTCACCACTTGCGGGAGGGCCTAACATGAGGACAGATACGCAGTATTTT. This translates into CASSPLAGGPNMRTDTQYF. V gene TRBV18 combines with J gene TRBJ2-3; TRBD2 matches at 9 bases. The length of the CDR3 is 19 residues. CDR1 and CDR2 (germline): KGHSH, LQKENI. The V gene end was trimmed by 1 base and the J gene end by 3 bases; junction bases not matched to a gene: 14.

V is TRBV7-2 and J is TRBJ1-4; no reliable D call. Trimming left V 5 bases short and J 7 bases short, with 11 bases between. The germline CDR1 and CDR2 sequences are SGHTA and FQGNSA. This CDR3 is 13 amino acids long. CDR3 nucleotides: TGTGCCAGCAGCATACTTTCGGGTGAAAAACTGTTTTTT. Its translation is CASSILSGEKLFF.

The CDR3 DNA is TGCAGTGCTAGTGGTTGGGGACTAGCGGGAAAACAAGAGACCCAGTACTTC. Translated: CSASGWGLAGKQETQYF. The chain uses TRBV20-1 and TRBJ2-5; 13 bases line up with TRBD2. CDR3 length: 17 amino acids. V was clipped by 3 bases and J by 2 bases; unmatched bases: 9. CDR1 and CDR2 (germline): DFQATT, SNEGSKA (reference sequence).